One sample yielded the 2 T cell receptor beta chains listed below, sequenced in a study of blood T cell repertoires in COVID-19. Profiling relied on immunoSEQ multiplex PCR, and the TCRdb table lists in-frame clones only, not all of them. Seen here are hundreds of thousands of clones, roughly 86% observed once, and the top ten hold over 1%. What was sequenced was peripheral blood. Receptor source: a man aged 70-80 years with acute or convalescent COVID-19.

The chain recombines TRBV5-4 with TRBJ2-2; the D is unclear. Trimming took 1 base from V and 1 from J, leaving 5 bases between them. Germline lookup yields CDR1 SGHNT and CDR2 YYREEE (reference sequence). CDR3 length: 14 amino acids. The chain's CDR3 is CASSLPGNTGELFF. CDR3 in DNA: TGTGCCAGCAGCTTGCCGGGGAACACCGGGGAGCTGTTTTTT.

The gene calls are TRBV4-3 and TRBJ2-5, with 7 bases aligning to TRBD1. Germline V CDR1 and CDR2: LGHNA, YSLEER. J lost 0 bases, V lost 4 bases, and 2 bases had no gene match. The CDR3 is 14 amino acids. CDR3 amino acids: CASSRDRNQETQYF. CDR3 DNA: TGCGCCAGCAGCCGGGACAGAAACCAAGAGACCCAGTACTTC.